The present TCR beta chain was sequenced within a study of human T cells and chemical hapten exposure. Looking at the study overall: Sensitization used 2% DPC on about 2 cm by about 2 cm upper inner arm skin. Study-wide results and caveats: Expanded TCRs grouped into significantly more large CDR3 similarity clusters than controls produced.

Germline V gene sequence: CDR1 SNHLY, CDR2 FYNNEI. Trimming stripped 6 bases from V and 4 bases from J, with 13 bases between. The CDR3 runs 14 residues. This clonotype was picked up many times. No antigen is known for it. Library preparation tagged each individual cDNA molecule with a unique molecular identifier. MiXCR, applied by TCRdb to the RACE reads, yields one record per CDR3 protein. The sample records more than 85,000 distinct CDR3 sequences, more than 7% being singletons. Time point of the sample: patch test 2, 6 weeks after DPC sensitization. The sample's treatment: therapeutic diphenylcyclopropenone sensitization with weekly scalp DPC.

Sequences were derived from whole blood, sampled in connection with sensitization to the hapten diphenylcyclopropenone (DPC). The clonotype was recovered from a woman in her 40s with alopecia areata. Some clones in this sample may be carry-over from other donors' samples. The chain uses TRBV2 and TRBJ2-1; no reliable D call. The CDR3: CASRVGPAYNEQFF. In DNA form, the CDR3 reads TGTGCCAGCAGGGTAGGACCAGCTTACAATGAGCAGTTCTTC. Based on the CDR3 plus reference TRBV2 and TRBJ2-1, the full variable domain is EPEVTQTPSHQVTQMGQEVILRCVPISNHLYFYWYRQILGQKVEFLVSFYNNEISEKSEIFDDQFSVERPDGSNFTLKIRSTKLEDSAMYFCASRVGPAYNEQFFGPGTRLTVL.